The 20 T cell receptor beta chains below all came from one sample that was sequenced in a study of cytomegalovirus exposure and HLA in healthy donors. Produced via immunoSEQ multiplex PCR; TCRdb's table is partial and in-frame only. Among approximately 82,000 clones, around 92% were seen once, and the ten largest hold roughly 0.65%. Source material: PBMCs. The receptors were sampled from a man aged 18 to 30 in good health and CMV-seronegative.

This chain uses TRBV18 with TRBJ2-3; 8 nucleotides match TRBD2. The V segment lost 0 bases and the J segment 2 bases; nucleotides outside the gene matches: 7. This CDR3 spans 17 amino acids. In germline, CDR1 is KGHSH, CDR2 LQKENI. The CDR3 here is CASSPPSSSGHTDTQYF. The CDR3 nucleotides read TGTGCCAGCTCACCACCCTCCTCTAGCGGGCACACAGATACGCAGTATTTT.

The V and J genes are TRBV5-6 and TRBJ1-5; D gene unclear. Trimming shortened V by 2 bases and J by 8 bases, and 11 bases separated the two germline ends. The CDR3 sequence is 13 residues long. Germline-derived CDR1 and CDR2 are SGHDT and YYEEEE. The CDR3 loop is CASSFGGQEPQHF. The DNA for the CDR3 is TGTGCCAGCAGCTTTGGAGGCCAGGAGCCCCAGCATTTT.

The chain links TRBV29-1 to TRBJ2-7, with 7 bases identical to TRBD2. The CDR3 is 15 residues long. Trimming at V came to 3 bases and at J to 0 bases, leaving 8 bases not matched to a gene. Germline V lookup: CDR1 SQVTM, CDR2 ANQGSEA. The CDR3 reads CSVDCGGVSSYEQYF. The CDR3 nucleotides are TGCAGCGTTGATTGTGGGGGGGTTAGCTCCTACGAGCAGTACTTC.

This chain joins TRBV6-5 and TRBJ1-4, with no clear D. This CDR3 contains 12 residues. V was shortened by 2 bases and J by 7 bases, with 5 bases between the two germline ends. The V gene's germline CDR1 is MNHEY and CDR2 SVGAGI. CDR3 in amino acids: CASSYLREKLFF. The CDR3 bases are TGTGCCAGCAGTTACCTCCGTGAAAAACTGTTTTTT.

The V gene is TRBV5-6, the J gene TRBJ2-1; unclear D gene. Germline CDR1 reads SGHDT; CDR2 reads YYEEEE. V gave up 4 bases and J gave up 5 bases, with 19 bases separating them. This CDR3 contains 16 residues. The CDR3 bases are TGTGCCAGCAGCCTGATGAGCCTAATCCCAAACAATGAGCAGTTCTTC. Translated, it gives CASSLMSLIPNNEQFF.

The count of this clone is one. V and J are TRBV28 and TRBJ2-5; weak D call: TRBD1 (7 bases). Deletions cut 5 bases from V and 2 bases from J, with 21 bases between. Per the germline V gene, CDR1 is MDHEN and CDR2 is SYDVKM. The CDR3 spans 17 residues. The DNA for the CDR3 is TGTGCCAGCAGTCCCTACCGACAGGGAGGAAATCAAGAGACCCAGTACTTC. This gives the protein CASSPYRQGGNQETQYF.

This chain connects TRBV15 to TRBJ1-5, with 8 bases lining up with TRBD1. Trimming took 5 bases from V and 4 from J; bases not matched to a gene: 7. Germline V CDR1 and CDR2: LNHNV, YYDKDF (reference sequence). CDR3 size: 15 residues. The CDR3 region is CATSLRTGRNQPQHF. CDR3 sequence (DNA): TGTGCCACCAGCTTGCGGACAGGGCGGAATCAGCCCCAGCATTTT.

This clone was observed a single time. The gene calls are TRBV5-5 and TRBJ2-7; 7 nucleotides align to TRBD1. The CDR3 covers 15 residues. Germline V gene lookup returns CDR1 SGHKS and CDR2 YYEKEE (reference sequence). Trimming at V came to 0 bases and at J to 3 bases, leaving 6 bases not matched to a gene. The CDR3 DNA follows: TGTGCCAGCAGCTTGGAGGGGACAGTAGACTACGAGCAGTACTTC. Translated, it gives CASSLEGTVDYEQYF.

V is TRBV18 and J is TRBJ1-4; maybe TRBD1 (6 bases). CDR3 length: 19 residues. Trimming shortened V by 0 bases and J by 12 bases, and 29 bases separated the two germline ends. Germline CDR1 and CDR2: KGHSH and LQKENI. The CDR3 nucleotides are TGTGCCAGCTCACCACCGCAAGAAAGGGGGGGGCAGGGCCCGACTGAACTGTTTTTT. Translation gives CASSPPQERGGQGPTELFF. Supplemented by reference TRBV18 and TRBJ1-4, the full variable domain reads NAGVMQNPRHLVRRRGQEARLRCSPMKGHSHVYWYRQLPEEGLKFMVYLQKENIIDESGMPKERFSAEFPKEGPSILRIQQVVRGDSAAYFCASSPPQERGGQGPTELFFGSGTQLSVL.

V gene TRBV7-9 combines with J gene TRBJ1-2; D is possibly TRBD1 (6 bases). The V end was cut by 3 bases, the J end by 6 bases, with 17 bases between. From germline, CDR1 is SEHNR and CDR2 FQNEAQ (reference sequence). This CDR3 region has 15 residues. CDR3: CASSFVGGPRHGYTF. CDR3 bases: TGTGCCAGCAGCTTTGTGGGGGGGCCCCGTCATGGCTACACCTTC. Based on the CDR3 plus reference TRBV7-9 and TRBJ1-2, the full variable domain is DTGVSQNPRHKITKRGQNVTFRCDPISEHNRLYWYRQTLGQGPEFLTYFQNEAQLEKSRLLSDRFSAERPKGSFSTLEIQRTEQGDSAMYLCASSFVGGPRHGYTFGSGTRLTVV.

This chain uses TRBV29-1 with TRBJ1-1, with TRBD1 identical over 7 bases. Germline-derived CDR1 and CDR2 are SQVTM and ANQGSEA. This CDR3 has 14 residues. CDR3 sequence (DNA): TGCATCCCCGGGACAGTAATTCCTCTTTATGAAGCTTTCTTT. This translates into CIPGTVIPLYEAFF.

The rearrangement joins TRBV5-6 to TRBJ1-6; 8 positions match TRBD1. V was pared by 4 bases and J by 10 bases, with 13 bases of the junction left unmatched. CDR1 and CDR2 (germline): SGHDT, YYEEEE. The CDR3 has 16 residues. The chain's CDR3 is CASSLPQGASRSPLHF. In nucleotides, the CDR3 is TGTGCCAGCAGCCTACCGCAGGGGGCAAGTCGGTCACCCCTCCACTTT.

This chain connects TRBV19 to TRBJ1-2, with TRBD1 as a possible D gene (5 bases). V gave up 6 bases and J gave up 3 bases, with 17 bases separating them. The CDR3 is 15 amino acids. Germline V gene lookup returns CDR1 LNHDA and CDR2 SQIVND (reference sequence). The CDR3: CASRPMAGGDYGYTF. The CDR3 coding sequence is TGTGCCAGTAGGCCGATGGCCGGGGGGGACTATGGCTACACCTTC.

For this clone: At the DNA level, this CDR3 is encoded by other sequences in the same sample as well. This chain uses TRBV4-3 with TRBJ2-7; TRBD2 matches 11 bases. The CDR3 covers 15 residues. Losses at the gene ends were 0 bases for V and 3 bases for J; bases not matched to a gene: 1. Germline loops: CDR1 LGHNA, CDR2 YSLEER. The CDR3 loop reads CASSQETSGVYEQYF. The CDR3 DNA reads TGCGCCAGCAGCCAAGAGACTAGCGGGGTCTACGAGCAGTACTTC.

This chain joins TRBV6-5 and TRBJ1-2; no definite D call. The germline CDR1 and CDR2 sequences are MNHEY and SVGAGI. Trimming removed 0 bases at V and 5 bases at J, with 13 bases between. The CDR3 spans 15 residues. This CDR3 reads CASSYSGRPPYGYTF. The CDR3, as DNA: TGTGCCAGCAGTTACTCTGGCAGGCCCCCGTATGGCTACACCTTC.

The gene calls are TRBV4-1 and TRBJ2-7, with 9 positions matching TRBD1. In germline, CDR1 is MGHRA, CDR2 YSYEKL. The J segment lost 0 bases and the V segment lost 4 bases, leaving 7 bases of the junction unmatched. The CDR3 has 16 residues. CDR3 sequence reads: CASSRGQGPSSYEQYF. Written as DNA, the CDR3 is TGCGCCAGCAGCCGAGGACAGGGGCCGAGCTCCTACGAGCAGTACTTC.

The genes are TRBV9 and TRBJ2-1; maybe TRBD2 (5 bases). The CDR3 runs to 19 residues. Germline assignment: CDR1 SGDLS and CDR2 YYNGEE. Trimming pared 0 bases from V and 0 bases from J, leaving 19 bases between. In DNA, the CDR3 is TGTGCCAGCAGCGTAGGTAACCAGAAAATAGGGAGCTCCTACAATGAGCAGTTCTTC. This codes for CASSVGNQKIGSSYNEQFF.

The V and J genes are TRBV7-9 and TRBJ2-3, with a tentative D call TRBD2 (7 bases). This CDR3 comprises 15 residues. Trimming removed 5 bases from V and 1 base from J, with 13 bases in between. Germline V gives CDR1 SEHNR, CDR2 FQNEAQ (reference sequence). The CDR3 is CASSAWGGGTDTQYF. CDR3 nucleotide sequence: TGTGCCAGCAGCGCGTGGGGGGGCGGCACAGATACGCAGTATTTT.

V gene TRBV7-9 combines with J gene TRBJ2-7; 7 nucleotides line up with TRBD2. Unmatched junction bases numbered 16, after V lost 3 bases and J lost 2 bases. CDR1 is SEHNR, CDR2 FQNEAQ, per germline (reference sequence). The CDR3 runs to 18 residues. The CDR3 is CASSFWDSWTGRPYEQYF. CDR3 nucleotides: TGTGCCAGCAGCTTTTGGGATAGTTGGACCGGGAGGCCCTACGAGCAGTACTTC.

The chain recombines TRBV4-2 with TRBJ2-5, with a tentative D call TRBD2 (5 bases). The germline V gene encodes CDR1 LGHNA and CDR2 YNFKEQ. There are 18 residues in the CDR3. The V gene lost 1 base and the J gene lost 2 bases, with 20 bases spanning the gap. CDR3 coding DNA: TGTGCCAGCAGCCAAGGGTCCTCACCGGGGAAATTACAAGAGACCCAGTACTTC. Its protein is CASSQGSSPGKLQETQYF.